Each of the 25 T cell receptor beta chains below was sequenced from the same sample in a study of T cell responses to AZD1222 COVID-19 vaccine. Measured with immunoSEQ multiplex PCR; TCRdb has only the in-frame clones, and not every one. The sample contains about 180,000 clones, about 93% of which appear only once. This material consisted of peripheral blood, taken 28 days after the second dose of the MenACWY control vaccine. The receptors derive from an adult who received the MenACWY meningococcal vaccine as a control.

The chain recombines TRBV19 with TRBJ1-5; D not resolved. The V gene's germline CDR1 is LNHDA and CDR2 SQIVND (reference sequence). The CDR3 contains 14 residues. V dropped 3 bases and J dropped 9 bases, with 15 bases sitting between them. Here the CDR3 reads CASSIPGGRAPQHF. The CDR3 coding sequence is TGTGCCAGTAGTATTCCGGGCGGTCGAGCGCCCCAGCATTTT. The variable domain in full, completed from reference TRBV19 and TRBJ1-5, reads DGGITQSPKYLFRKEGQNVTLSCEQNLNHDAMYWYRQDPGQGLRLIYYSQIVNDFQKGDIAEGYSVSREKKESFPLTVTSAQKNPTAFYLCASSIPGGRAPQHFGDGTRLSIL.

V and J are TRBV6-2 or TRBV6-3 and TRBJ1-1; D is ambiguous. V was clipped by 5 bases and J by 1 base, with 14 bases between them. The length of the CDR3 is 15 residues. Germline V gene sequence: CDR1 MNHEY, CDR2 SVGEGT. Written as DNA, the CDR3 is TGTGCCAGCAGTCCCTTCCCCCGAGGGAACACTGAAGCTTTCTTT. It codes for CASSPFPRGNTEAFF.

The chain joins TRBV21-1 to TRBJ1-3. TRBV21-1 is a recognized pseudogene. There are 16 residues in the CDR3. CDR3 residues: CASSKGVSPSGNTIYF. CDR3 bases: TGTGCCAGCAGCAAGGGAGTTTCTCCCTCTGGAAACACCATATATTTT.

CDR3 sequence: CASSPDGNYEQYF. The CDR3 DNA is TGTGCCAGCAGCCCGGACGGAAACTACGAGCAGTACTTC. The chain recombines TRBV7-9 with TRBJ2-7; D not certain. The germline V gene encodes CDR1 SEHNR and CDR2 FQNEAQ (reference sequence). Trimming cost V 5 bases and J 3 bases, with 11 bases left between them. This CDR3 comprises 13 residues.

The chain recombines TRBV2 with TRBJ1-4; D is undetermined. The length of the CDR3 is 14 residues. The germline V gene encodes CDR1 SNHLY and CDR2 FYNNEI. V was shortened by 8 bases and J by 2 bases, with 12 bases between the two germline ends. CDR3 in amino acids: CASVWSATNEKLFF. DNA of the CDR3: TGTGCCAGCGTCTGGAGTGCCACTAATGAAAAACTGTTTTTT.

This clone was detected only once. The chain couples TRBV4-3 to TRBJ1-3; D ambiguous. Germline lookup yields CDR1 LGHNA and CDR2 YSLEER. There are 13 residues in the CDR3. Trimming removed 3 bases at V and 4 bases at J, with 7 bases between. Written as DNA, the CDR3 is TGCGCCAGCAGCCAGCACAGAGGAAACACCATATATTTT. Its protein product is CASSQHRGNTIYF.

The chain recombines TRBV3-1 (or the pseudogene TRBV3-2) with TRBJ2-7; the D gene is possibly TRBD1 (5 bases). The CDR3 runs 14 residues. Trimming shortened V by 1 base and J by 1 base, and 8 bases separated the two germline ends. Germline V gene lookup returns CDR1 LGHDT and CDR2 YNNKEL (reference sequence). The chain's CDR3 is CASSQGAGSYEQYF. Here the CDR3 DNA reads TGTGCCAGCAGCCAAGGGGCAGGGTCCTACGAGCAGTACTTC.

This CDR3 reads CASSQVWGLSNQPQHF. The CDR3 bases are TGCGCCAGCAGCCAAGTCTGGGGGCTTAGCAATCAGCCCCAGCATTTT. V usage is TRBV4-1 and J usage is TRBJ1-5; perhaps TRBD1 as D (6 bases). Per the germline V gene, CDR1 is MGHRA and CDR2 is YSYEKL. Trimming cost V 1 base and J 0 bases, with 10 bases left between them. The CDR3 has 16 residues.

CDR3 coding DNA: TGTGCCAGCAGCTTAGACGGCCCCGGAATGAACACTGAAGCTTTCTTT. It codes for CASSLDGPGMNTEAFF. This chain links TRBV11-2 with TRBJ1-1, with D unresolved. The CDR3 runs 16 residues. Germline-derived CDR1 and CDR2 are SGHAT and FQNNGV. V was pared by 0 bases and J by 0 bases, with 11 bases between.

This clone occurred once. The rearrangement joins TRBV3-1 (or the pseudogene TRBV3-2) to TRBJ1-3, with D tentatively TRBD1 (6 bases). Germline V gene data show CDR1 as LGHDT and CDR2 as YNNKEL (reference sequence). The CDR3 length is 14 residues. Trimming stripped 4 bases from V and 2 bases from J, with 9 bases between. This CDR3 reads CASSLGGAGNTIYF. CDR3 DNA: TGTGCCAGCAGCCTAGGGGGGGCTGGAAACACCATATATTTT.

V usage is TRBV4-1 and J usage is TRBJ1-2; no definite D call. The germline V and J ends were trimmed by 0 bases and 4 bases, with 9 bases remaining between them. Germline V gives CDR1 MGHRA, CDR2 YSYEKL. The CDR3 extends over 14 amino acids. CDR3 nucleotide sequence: TGCGCCAGCAGCCAAGATGTTAGACCCTATGGCTACACCTTC. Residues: CASSQDVRPYGYTF.

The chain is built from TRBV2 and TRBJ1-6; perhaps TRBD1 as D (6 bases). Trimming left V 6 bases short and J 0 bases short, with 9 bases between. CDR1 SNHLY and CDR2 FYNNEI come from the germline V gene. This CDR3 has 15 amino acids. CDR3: CASRRDTSYNSPLHF. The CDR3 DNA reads TGTGCCAGCAGGAGGGACACCTCCTATAATTCACCCCTCCACTTT.

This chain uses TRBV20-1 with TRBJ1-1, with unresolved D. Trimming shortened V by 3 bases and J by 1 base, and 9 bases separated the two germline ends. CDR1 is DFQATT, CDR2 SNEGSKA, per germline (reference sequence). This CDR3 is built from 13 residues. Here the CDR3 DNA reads TGCAGTGCTAGTCCAGGCCCGAACACTGAAGCTTTCTTT. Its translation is CSASPGPNTEAFF.

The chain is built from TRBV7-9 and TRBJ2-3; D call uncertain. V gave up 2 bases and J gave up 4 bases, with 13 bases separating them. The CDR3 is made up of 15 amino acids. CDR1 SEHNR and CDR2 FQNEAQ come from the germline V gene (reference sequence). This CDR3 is CASSLSGSRPDTQYF. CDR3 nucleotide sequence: TGTGCCAGCAGCTTAAGTGGGTCTCGCCCAGATACGCAGTATTTT.

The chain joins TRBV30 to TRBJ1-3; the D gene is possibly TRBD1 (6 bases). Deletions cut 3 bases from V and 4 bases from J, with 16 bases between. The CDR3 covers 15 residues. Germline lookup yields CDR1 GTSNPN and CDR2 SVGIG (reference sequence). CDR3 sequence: CAWSKRGAFGNTIYF. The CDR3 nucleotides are TGTGCCTGGAGCAAACGGGGGGCATTCGGAAACACCATATATTTT. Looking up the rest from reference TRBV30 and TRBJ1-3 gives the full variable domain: SQTIHQWPATLVQPVGSPLSLECTVEGTSNPNLYWYRQAAGRGLQLLFYSVGIGQISSEVPQNLSASRPQDRQFILSSKKLLLSDSGFYLCAWSKRGAFGNTIYFGEGSWLTVV.

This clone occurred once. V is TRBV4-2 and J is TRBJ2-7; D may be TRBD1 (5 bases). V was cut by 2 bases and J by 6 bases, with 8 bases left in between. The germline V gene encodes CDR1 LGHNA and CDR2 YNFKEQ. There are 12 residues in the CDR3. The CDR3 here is CASSQPRGEQYF. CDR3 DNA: TGTGCCAGCAGCCAACCAAGGGGCGAGCAGTACTTC.

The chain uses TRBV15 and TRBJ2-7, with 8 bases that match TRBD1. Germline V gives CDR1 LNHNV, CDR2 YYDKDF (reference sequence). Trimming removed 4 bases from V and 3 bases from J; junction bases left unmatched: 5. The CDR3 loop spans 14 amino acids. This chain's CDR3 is CATSKDRARYEQYF. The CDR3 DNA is TGTGCCACCAGCAAGGACAGGGCCCGCTACGAGCAGTACTTC.

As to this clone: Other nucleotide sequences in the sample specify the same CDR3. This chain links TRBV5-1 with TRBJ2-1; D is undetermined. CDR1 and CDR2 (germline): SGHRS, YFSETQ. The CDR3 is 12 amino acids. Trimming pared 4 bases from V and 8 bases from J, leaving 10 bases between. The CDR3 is CASSPTLDEQFF. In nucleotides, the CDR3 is TGCGCCAGCAGCCCCACCCTCGATGAGCAGTTCTTC.

CDR3 in DNA: TGTGCCAGCAGCGACAGGGGAGGCTCCTACAATGAGCAGTTCTTC. This translates into CASSDRGGSYNEQFF. The chain couples TRBV6-6 to TRBJ2-1, with 8 bases matching TRBD1. This CDR3 is 15 amino acids long. The V gene's germline CDR1 is MNHNY and CDR2 SVGAGI (reference sequence). Unmatched junction bases numbered 4, after V lost 6 bases and J lost 0 bases.

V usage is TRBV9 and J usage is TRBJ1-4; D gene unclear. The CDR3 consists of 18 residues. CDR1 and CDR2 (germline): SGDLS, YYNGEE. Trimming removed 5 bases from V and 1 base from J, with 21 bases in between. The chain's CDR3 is CASSPGGVFLVTNEKLFF. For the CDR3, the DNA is TGTGCCAGCAGTCCAGGTGGGGTTTTCCTTGTAACTAATGAAAAACTGTTTTTT.

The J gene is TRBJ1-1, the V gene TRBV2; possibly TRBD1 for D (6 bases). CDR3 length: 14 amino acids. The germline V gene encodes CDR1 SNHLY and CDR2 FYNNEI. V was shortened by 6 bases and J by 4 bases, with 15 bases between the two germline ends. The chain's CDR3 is CASRTLQGRTEAFF. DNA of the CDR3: TGTGCCAGCAGAACTTTACAGGGTCGCACTGAAGCTTTCTTT.

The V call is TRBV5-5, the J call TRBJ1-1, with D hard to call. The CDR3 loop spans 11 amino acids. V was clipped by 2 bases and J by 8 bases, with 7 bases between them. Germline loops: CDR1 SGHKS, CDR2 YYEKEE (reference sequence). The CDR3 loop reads CASSFIQEAFF. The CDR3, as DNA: TGTGCCAGCAGCTTTATCCAAGAAGCTTTCTTT.

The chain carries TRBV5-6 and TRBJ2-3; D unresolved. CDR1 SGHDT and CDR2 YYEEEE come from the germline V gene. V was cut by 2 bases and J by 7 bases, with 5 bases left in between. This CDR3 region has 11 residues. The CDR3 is CASSFEYTQYF. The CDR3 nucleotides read TGTGCCAGCAGCTTCGAATATACGCAGTATTTT.

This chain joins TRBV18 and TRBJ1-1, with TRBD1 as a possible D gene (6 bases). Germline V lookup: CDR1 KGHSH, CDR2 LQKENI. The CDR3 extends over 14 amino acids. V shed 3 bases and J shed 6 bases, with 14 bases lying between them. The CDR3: CASSPGGGYPEAFF. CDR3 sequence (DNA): TGTGCCAGCTCACCGGGTGGGGGCTACCCTGAAGCTTTCTTT.

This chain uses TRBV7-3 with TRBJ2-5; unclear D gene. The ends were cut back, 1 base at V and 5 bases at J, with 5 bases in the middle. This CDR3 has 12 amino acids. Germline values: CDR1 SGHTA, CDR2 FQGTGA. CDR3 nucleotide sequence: TGTGCCAGCAGCTTAATTTTCGAGACCCAGTACTTC. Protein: CASSLIFETQYF. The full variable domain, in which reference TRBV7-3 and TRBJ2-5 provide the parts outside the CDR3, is GAGVSQTPSNKVTEKGKYVELRCDPISGHTALYWYRQSLGQGPEFLIYFQGTGAADDSGLPNDRFFAVRPEGSVSTLKIQRTERGDSAVYLCASSLIFETQYFGPGTRLLVL.